This T cell receptor (beta chain) was sequenced during a study of T cells after yellow fever vaccination. A process of 5'RACE template switching, which added a universal primer site and UMIs, was used to make TCR cDNA. TCRdb re-called the 5' RACE reads with MiXCR, one entry per CDR3 protein. The sample holds some 390,000 distinct CDR3 sequences, over 5% seen once. Study outcomes and limitations: The study found a weaker secondary response that peaked faster, day 5 versus 15. Repertoires obtained by FACS sorting could include abundant clonotypes that entered as contaminants from the bulk population. Researchers noted that a small share of clonotypes showed up in both CD4 and CD8 compartments.

This clonotype has just a few counts. Its antigen is currently unknown. Trimming pared 7 bases from V and 8 bases from J, leaving 19 bases between. Germline CDR1 SGHRS, CDR2 YFSETQ. CDR3 length: 14 amino acids. The clonotype originates from a man aged 25 to 40 who received the YFV17D yellow fever vaccine. This rearrangement joins TRBV5-1 to TRBJ2-1; the D call may be TRBD1 or TRBD2 (5 bases each). Here the sequenced sample was PBMCs, taken 5 days after the yellow fever booster vaccination. The CDR3 protein is CASSPTRGRYEQFF. CDR3 sequence (DNA): TGCGCCAGCTCCCCAACAAGGGGACGGTATGAGCAGTTCTTC.